The 10 T cell receptor beta chains given below trace back to one sample, sequenced in a study of T cells in women clearing cervical HPV infection. TCRdb's table, derived via immunoSEQ multiplex PCR, lists solely in-frame clones and lacks some. In all, the sample yields some 15,000 clones. The sample consisted of blood buffy coat. These receptors originate from a woman aged 18-69 years with a cervical HPV16 infection that either progressed to CIN3+ or cleared (not recorded which).

As for this clone: The read terminates 3 residues before the CDR3 end, so the remaining end is supplied by the germline J gene. This chain links TRBV7-9 with TRBJ1-1, with D maybe TRBD1 (5 bases). The CDR3 totals 14 residues. Germline V gene lookup returns CDR1 SEHNR and CDR2 FQNEAQ (reference sequence). The V end was cut by 0 bases, the J end by 1 base, with 6 bases between. CDR3 protein: CASSLAGANTEAFF. The CDR3 DNA, read in part, is TGTGCCAGCAGCTTAGCAGGGGCGAACACTGAA.

Points on this clone: The DNA ends 3 residues before the CDR3 does, and the rest of the CDR3 is filled in from the germline J gene. The chain carries TRBV7-2 and TRBJ1-4, with D possibly TRBD1 on 5 matching bases. Trimming took 7 bases from V and 0 from J, leaving 9 bases between them. Germline V gene sequence: CDR1 SGHTA, CDR2 FQGNSA. The CDR3 has 14 residues. The sequenced part of the CDR3 DNA is TGTGCCAGCACCCAGGGAACAACTAATGAAAAA. Translating it yields CASTQGTTNEK. The complete CDR3 reads CASTQGTTNEKLFF.

Concerning this clone itself: The CDR3 extends 3 residues past the end of the read, so its final part is completed from the germline J gene. Other DNA sequences in the sample encode the same CDR3. J is TRBJ2-1 and V is TRBV19, with 13 bases lining up with TRBD2. The CDR3 runs 17 residues. J gave up 4 bases and V 3 bases, and 6 bases lay outside the gene matches. Germline lookup yields CDR1 LNHDA and CDR2 SQIVND (reference sequence). CDR3 bases read: TGTGCCAGTAGTATCACTAGCGGGGGGGCCGGATACAATGAG. This codes for CASSITSGGAGYNE. The entire CDR3 sequence reads CASSITSGGAGYNEQFF.

In regard to this clone: The CDR3 end falls 3 residues outside the read, so it is completed with the germline J gene. V usage is TRBV10-3 and J usage is TRBJ1-2; 7 bases are a match to TRBD1. The trim removed 2 bases at V and 6 bases at J, leaving 3 bases unmatched. The CDR3 is 13 amino acids. Germline CDR1 and CDR2: ENHRY and SYGVKD. The CDR3 DNA, read in part, is TGTGCCATCAGTGAGAGAACAGGGGATGGC. Translation gives CAISERTGDG. The complete CDR3 protein is CAISERTGDGYTF.

A remark on this clone: The read ends 3 residues shy of where the CDR3 ends; the end is completed using the germline J gene. The V call is TRBV2, the J call TRBJ1-5; 7 nucleotides agree with TRBD1. V shed 6 bases and J 5 bases; nucleotides not matched to a gene: 4. Germline CDR1 reads SNHLY; CDR2 reads FYNNEI. This CDR3 spans 13 amino acids. CDR3 DNA (partial): TGTGCCAGCAGCAGGGGGAACGATCAGCCC. Protein product: CASSRGNDQP. The whole CDR3 protein reads CASSRGNDQPQHF. Full variable domain (outside the CDR3, taken from reference TRBV2 and TRBJ1-5): EPEVTQTPSHQVTQMGQEVILRCVPISNHLYFYWYRQILGQKVEFLVSFYNNEISEKSEIFDDQFSVERPDGSNFTLKIRSTKLEDSAMYFCASSRGNDQPQHFGDGTRLSIL.

Concerning this clone: The sequence runs out 3 residues before the end of the CDR3; the remainder is reconstructed from the germline J gene. The chain has TRBV20-1 and TRBJ2-1; D possibly corresponds to TRBD2 (6 bases). The CDR3 spans 13 residues. Deletions cut 1 base from V and 7 bases from J, with 11 bases between. CDR1 DFQATT and CDR2 SNEGSKA come from the germline V gene (reference sequence). CDR3 bases read: TGCAGTGCTAGAGTTCGGAGGGTGAATGAG. It yields the protein CSARVRRVNE. The entire CDR3 reads CSARVRRVNEQFF.

Notes on this clone: Read data end 3 residues before the CDR3 end; the end is taken from the germline J gene. The chain uses TRBV11-2 and TRBJ2-7; no clear D gene. The V end lost 7 bases, the J end lost 5 bases, and 15 bases lay between the germline ends. This CDR3 comprises 13 residues. CDR1 is SGHAT and CDR2 is FQNNGV in the germline V gene. CDR3 in amino acids: CASTIDFTDEQYF. The covered CDR3 bases are TGTGCCAGCACTATTGACTTCACCGACGAG. The full variable domain, its missing parts supplied by reference TRBV11-2 and TRBJ2-7, is EAGVAQSPRYKIIEKRQSVAFWCNPISGHATLYWYQQILGQGPKLLIQFQNNGVVDDSQLPKDRFSAERLKGVDSTLKIQPAKLEDSAVYLCASTIDFTDEQYFGPGTRLTVT.

Notes on this clone: The read is 3 residues too short to cover the CDR3 end, so that end is filled in from the germline J gene. This rearrangement joins TRBV20-1 to TRBJ2-1, with 12 bases aligning to TRBD2. The CDR3 has 15 residues. Looked up from germline, CDR1 is DFQATT and CDR2 is SNEGSKA (reference sequence). V lost 1 base, J lost 5 bases, and 3 bases stayed unmatched. CDR3 loop: CSARAPSGGDNEQFF. The sequenced part of the CDR3 DNA is TGCAGTGCTAGAGCCCCTAGCGGGGGGGACAATGAG.

With respect to this clone: The read ends 3 residues shy of where the CDR3 ends; the end is completed using the germline J gene. The V call is TRBV7-2, the J call TRBJ2-5; D is possibly TRBD2 (6 bases). Trimming shortened V by 4 bases and J by 5 bases, and 17 bases separated the two germline ends. Germline V gene lookup returns CDR1 SGHTA and CDR2 FQGNSA. This CDR3 has 15 amino acids. The DNA read from the CDR3 is TGTGCCAGCAGCTCCCTCGGGGGTAGCTGGGAGACC. Protein: CASSSLGGSWET. From start to end, the CDR3 is CASSSLGGSWETQYF.

As for this clone: The read halts 3 residues ahead of the CDR3 end, with the missing end drawn from the germline J gene. The rearrangement joins TRBV20-1 to TRBJ1-1, with 7 bases fitting TRBD1. Germline values: CDR1 DFQATT, CDR2 SNEGSKA (reference sequence). This CDR3 contains 14 residues. The V segment lost 0 bases and the J segment 3 bases; nucleotides outside the gene matches: 4. CDR3 loop: CSARDPRGDTEAFF. CDR3 DNA, as far as it was read: TGCAGTGCTAGAGATCCCAGGGGGGACACTGAA.